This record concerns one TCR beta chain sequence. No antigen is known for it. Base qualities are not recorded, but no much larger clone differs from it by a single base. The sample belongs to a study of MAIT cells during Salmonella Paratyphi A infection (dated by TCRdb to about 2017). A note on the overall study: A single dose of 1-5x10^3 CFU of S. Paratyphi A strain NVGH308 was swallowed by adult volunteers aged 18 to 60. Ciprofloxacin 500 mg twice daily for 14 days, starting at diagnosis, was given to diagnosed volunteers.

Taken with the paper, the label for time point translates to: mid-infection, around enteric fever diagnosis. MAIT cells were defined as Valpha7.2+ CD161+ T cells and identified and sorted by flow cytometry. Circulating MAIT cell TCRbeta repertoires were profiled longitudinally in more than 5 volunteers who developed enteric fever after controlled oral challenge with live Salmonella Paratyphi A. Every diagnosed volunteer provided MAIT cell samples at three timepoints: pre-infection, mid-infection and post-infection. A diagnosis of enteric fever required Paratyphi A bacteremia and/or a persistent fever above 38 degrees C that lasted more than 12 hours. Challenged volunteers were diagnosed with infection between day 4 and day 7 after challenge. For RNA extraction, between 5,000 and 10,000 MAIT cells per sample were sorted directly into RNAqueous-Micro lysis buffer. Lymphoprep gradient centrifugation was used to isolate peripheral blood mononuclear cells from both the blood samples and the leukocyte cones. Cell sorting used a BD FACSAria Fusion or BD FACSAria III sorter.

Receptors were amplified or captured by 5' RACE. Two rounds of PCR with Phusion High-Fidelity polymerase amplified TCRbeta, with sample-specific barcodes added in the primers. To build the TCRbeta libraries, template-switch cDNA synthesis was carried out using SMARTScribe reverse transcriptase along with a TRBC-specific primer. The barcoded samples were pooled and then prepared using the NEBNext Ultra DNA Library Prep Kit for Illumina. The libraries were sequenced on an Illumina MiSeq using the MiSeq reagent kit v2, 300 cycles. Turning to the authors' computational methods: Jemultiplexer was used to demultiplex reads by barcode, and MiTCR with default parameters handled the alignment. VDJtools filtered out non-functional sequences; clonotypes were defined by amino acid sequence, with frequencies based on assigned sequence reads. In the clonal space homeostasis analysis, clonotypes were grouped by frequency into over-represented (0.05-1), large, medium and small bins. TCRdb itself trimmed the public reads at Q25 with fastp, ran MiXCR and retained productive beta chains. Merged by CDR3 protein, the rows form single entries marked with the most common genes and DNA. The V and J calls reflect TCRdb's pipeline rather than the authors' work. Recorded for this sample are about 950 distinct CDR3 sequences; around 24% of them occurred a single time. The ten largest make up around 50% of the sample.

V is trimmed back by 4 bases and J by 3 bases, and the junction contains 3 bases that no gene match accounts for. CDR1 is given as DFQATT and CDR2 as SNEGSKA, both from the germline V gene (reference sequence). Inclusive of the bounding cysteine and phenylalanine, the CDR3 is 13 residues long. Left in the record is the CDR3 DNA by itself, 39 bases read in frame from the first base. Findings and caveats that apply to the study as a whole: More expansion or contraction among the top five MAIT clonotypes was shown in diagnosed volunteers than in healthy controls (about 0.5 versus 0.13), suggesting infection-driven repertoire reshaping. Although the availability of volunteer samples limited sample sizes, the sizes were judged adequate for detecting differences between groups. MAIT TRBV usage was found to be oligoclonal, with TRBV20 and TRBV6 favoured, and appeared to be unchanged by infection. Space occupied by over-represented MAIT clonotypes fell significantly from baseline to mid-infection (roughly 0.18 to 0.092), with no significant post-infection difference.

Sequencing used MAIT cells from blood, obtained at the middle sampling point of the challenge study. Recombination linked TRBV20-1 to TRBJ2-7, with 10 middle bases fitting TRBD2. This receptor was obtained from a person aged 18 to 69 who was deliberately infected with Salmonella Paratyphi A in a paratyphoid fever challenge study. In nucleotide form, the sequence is TGCAGTGCTAAAGGGACTAGCGACTACGAGCAGTACTTC. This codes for CSAKGTSDYEQYF.